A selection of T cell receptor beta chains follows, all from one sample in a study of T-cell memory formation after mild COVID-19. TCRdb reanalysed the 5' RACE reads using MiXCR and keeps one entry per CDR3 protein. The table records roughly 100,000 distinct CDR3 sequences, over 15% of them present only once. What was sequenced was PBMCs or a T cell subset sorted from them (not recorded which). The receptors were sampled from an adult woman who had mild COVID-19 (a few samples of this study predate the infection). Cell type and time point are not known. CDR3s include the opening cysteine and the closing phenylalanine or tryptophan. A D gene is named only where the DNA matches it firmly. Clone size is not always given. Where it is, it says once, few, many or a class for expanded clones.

cdr3_nt: TGTGCCAGCAGCCTAACCGGGACTAGCGACACAGATACGCAGTATTTT
cdr3_aa: CASSLTGTSDTDTQYF
v_call: TRBV7-9
clone_size: NA
j_call: TRBJ2-3
d_call: TRBD2

cdr3_nt: TGTGCCAGCAGTTTAGCGGGGGCCGCGTGGTTAGGCTCCTACGAGCAGTACTTC
cdr3_aa: CASSLAGAAWLGSYEQYF
v_call: TRBV6-1
clone_size: few
j_call: TRBJ2-7
d_call: TRBD2

cdr3_nt: TGTGCCAGCAGCTTAATTCTCGGAGCTGGGGCCAACGTCCTGACTTTC
cdr3_aa: CASSLILGAGANVLTF
v_call: TRBV7-3
clone_size: few
j_call: TRBJ2-6
d_call: NA

cdr3_nt: TGTGCCAGCAGCAAAGAGGGTGCGATCGAAGGCTATGGCTACACCTTC
cdr3_aa: CASSKEGAIEGYGYTF
v_call: TRBV9
clone_size: NA
j_call: TRBJ1-2
d_call: NA

cdr3_nt: TGCAGTGCTCCGTCTGGGGGGAGCGCCTACAATGAGCAGTTCTTC
cdr3_aa: CSAPSGGSAYNEQFF
v_call: TRBV20-1
clone_size: NA
j_call: TRBJ2-1
d_call: NA

cdr3_nt: TGTGCCAGCAGACACAGGCTCTCCTACGAGCAGTACTTC
cdr3_aa: CASRHRLSYEQYF
v_call: TRBV7-8
clone_size: few
j_call: TRBJ2-7
d_call: NA

cdr3_nt: TGTGCCTGGTCCCCAGGAGGGACAGGGGGCCTCGAGCAGTACTTC
cdr3_aa: CAWSPGGTGGLEQYF
v_call: TRBV30
clone_size: few
j_call: TRBJ2-7
d_call: TRBD1

cdr3_nt: TGCGCCAGCAGCCCCCAACTTGGACAGTCTGTTGAAAAACTGTTTTTT
cdr3_aa: CASSPQLGQSVEKLFF
v_call: TRBV4-1
clone_size: NA
j_call: TRBJ1-4
d_call: NA

cdr3_nt: TGCGCCAGCAGCCTCCACCCGGGACAGGGTGACGGAGGCACTGAAGCTTTCTTT
cdr3_aa: CASSLHPGQGDGGTEAFF
v_call: TRBV4-1
clone_size: NA
j_call: TRBJ1-1
d_call: TRBD1

cdr3_nt: TGTGCCAGCAGTTGGTCACTAGTCTCCAACGAGCAGTACTTC
cdr3_aa: CASSWSLVSNEQYF
v_call: TRBV25-1
clone_size: NA
j_call: TRBJ2-7
d_call: NA

cdr3_nt: TGCAGTGCTAGAGATCAGTACGACAGGTTCCATGGCTACACCTTC
cdr3_aa: CSARDQYDRFHGYTF
v_call: TRBV20-1
clone_size: few
j_call: TRBJ1-2
d_call: NA

cdr3_nt: TGTGCCAGCAGTTACTCGACTCCGGGGGACCACACAGATACGCAGTATTTT
cdr3_aa: CASSYSTPGDHTDTQYF
v_call: TRBV6-5
clone_size: few
j_call: TRBJ2-3
d_call: NA

cdr3_nt: TGTGCCAGCAGCAATCCCACAGGGGGCTTATCATGGCACTACGAGCAGTACTTC
cdr3_aa: CASSNPTGGLSWHYEQYF
v_call: TRBV5-8
clone_size: few
j_call: TRBJ2-7
d_call: TRBD1

cdr3_nt: TGTGCCAGCAGCCCTAATGAGGGGACAGGAACCTATGGCTACACCTTC
cdr3_aa: CASSPNEGTGTYGYTF
v_call: TRBV9
clone_size: NA
j_call: TRBJ1-2
d_call: TRBD1

cdr3_nt: TGTGCCAGCGGATTATGGGACAGGGGCCCTCAAAGAGCCAAAAACATTCAGTACTTC
cdr3_aa: CASGLWDRGPQRAKNIQYF
v_call: TRBV21-1
clone_size: NA
j_call: TRBJ2-4
d_call: NA

cdr3_nt: TGTGCCAGTCAAACACTCTGGGAGCAGTACTTC
cdr3_aa: CASQTLWEQYF
v_call: TRBV7-9
clone_size: NA
j_call: TRBJ2-7
d_call: NA

cdr3_nt: TGTGCCAGCAGCTTATACGACGGAGACACTGAAGCTTTCTTT
cdr3_aa: CASSLYDGDTEAFF
v_call: TRBV7-9
clone_size: few
j_call: TRBJ1-1
d_call: NA

cdr3_nt: TGTGCCAGCAGTTTAGAGGGGGCCCAGAAGTACTTC
cdr3_aa: CASSLEGAQKYF
v_call: TRBV12-3/TRBV12-4
clone_size: few
j_call: TRBJ2-5
d_call: TRBD1

cdr3_nt: TGCGCCAGCAGCTTGGAGGTAGCGGGGCAAAACTACAATGAGCAGTTCTTC
cdr3_aa: CASSLEVAGQNYNEQFF
v_call: TRBV5-1
clone_size: few
j_call: TRBJ2-1
d_call: TRBD2

cdr3_nt: TGCGCCAGCAGTGACCGGGGCGCAAGGAGGACTGAAGCTTTCTTT
cdr3_aa: CASSDRGARRTEAFF
v_call: TRBV10-2
clone_size: few
j_call: TRBJ1-1
d_call: NA

cdr3_nt: TGCGCCAGCAGCAACTGGGACGAAGAGGGGAACAATGAGCAGTTCTTC
cdr3_aa: CASSNWDEEGNNEQFF
v_call: TRBV5-1
clone_size: few
j_call: TRBJ2-1
d_call: NA

cdr3_nt: TGCGCCAGCAGCTTGGGGGACAGCCAGTCCTACGAGCAGTACTTC
cdr3_aa: CASSLGDSQSYEQYF
v_call: TRBV5-1
clone_size: NA
j_call: TRBJ2-7
d_call: TRBD1

cdr3_nt: TGTGCCAGCGGCGAAACAACCCCGCCGACCTACGAGCAGTACTTC
cdr3_aa: CASGETTPPTYEQYF
v_call: TRBV6-6
clone_size: few
j_call: TRBJ2-7
d_call: NA